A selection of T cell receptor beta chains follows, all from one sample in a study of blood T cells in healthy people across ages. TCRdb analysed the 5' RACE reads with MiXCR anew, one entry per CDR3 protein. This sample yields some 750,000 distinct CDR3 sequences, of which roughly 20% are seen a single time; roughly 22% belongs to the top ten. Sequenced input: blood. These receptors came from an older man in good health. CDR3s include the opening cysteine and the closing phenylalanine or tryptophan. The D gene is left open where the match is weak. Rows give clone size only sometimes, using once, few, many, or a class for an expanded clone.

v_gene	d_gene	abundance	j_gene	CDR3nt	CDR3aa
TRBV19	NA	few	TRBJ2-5	TGTGCCAGTAGTGGTTTCGTTATAGGAGAGACCCAGTACTTC	CASSGFVIGETQYF
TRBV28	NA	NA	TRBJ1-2	TGTGCCAGCAGTTTTACGAGAGGGCGGCATGGCTACACCTTC	CASSFTRGRHGYTF
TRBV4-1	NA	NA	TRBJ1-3	TGCGCCAGCAGCCAGTTGGGGGATAGCTCTGGAAACACCATATATTTT	CASSQLGDSSGNTIYF
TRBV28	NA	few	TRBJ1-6	TGTGCCAGCCTATTACGTAGGGGGAATTCACCCCTCCACTTT	CASLLRRGNSPLHF
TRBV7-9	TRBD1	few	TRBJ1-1	TGTGCCAGCAGCCCACGGGACAGGAACACTGAAGCTTTCTTT	CASSPRDRNTEAFF
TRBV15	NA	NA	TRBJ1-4	TGTGCCACCAAGTCTGGGCCTTCTAATGAAAAACTGTTTTTT	CATKSGPSNEKLFF
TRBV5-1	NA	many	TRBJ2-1	TGCGCCAGCAGCTTGGATAGCCACAATGAGCAGTTCTTC	CASSLDSHNEQFF
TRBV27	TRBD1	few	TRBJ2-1	TGTGCCAGCAGTTCCATATACGGTGCGCCAAGCAGGGGGACAGGGGTTTGGCAGTTCTTC	CASSSIYGAPSRGTGVWQFF
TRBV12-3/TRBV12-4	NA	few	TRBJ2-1	TGTGCCAGCAGCCCCGGGTCCCCCTACAATGAGCAGTTCTTC	CASSPGSPYNEQFF
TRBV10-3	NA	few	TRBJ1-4	TGTGCCATCAGTGGGACGGCAAATGAAAAACTGTTTTTT	CAISGTANEKLFF
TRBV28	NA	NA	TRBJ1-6	TGTGCCAGCAGCCTCCTGGACGGCAATTCACCCCTCCACTTT	CASSLLDGNSPLHF
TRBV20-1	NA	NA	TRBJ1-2	TGCAGTGCCACGGGGGACGCGATAAGGACTAACTATGGCTACACCTTC	CSATGDAIRTNYGYTF
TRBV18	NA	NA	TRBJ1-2	TGTGCCAGCTCCCCTGACAGCGCTAACAATGGCTACACCTTC	CASSPDSANNGYTF
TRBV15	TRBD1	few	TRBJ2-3	TGTGCCACCAGCACGCGACAGGGGACGGTGACAGATACGCAGTATTTT	CATSTRQGTVTDTQYF
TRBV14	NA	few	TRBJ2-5	TGTGCCAGCAGCCAAGTTACAGCGCAAGAGACCCAGTACTTC	CASSQVTAQETQYF
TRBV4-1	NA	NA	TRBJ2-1	TGCGCCAGCAGCCAAGGAACCGGACGGATCGGTCGGAATGAGCAGTTCTTC	CASSQGTGRIGRNEQFF
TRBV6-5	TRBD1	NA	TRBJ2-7	TGTGCCAGCAGTTCAAATCACCGGACAGGGATGGAAGGCGAGCAGTACTTC	CASSSNHRTGMEGEQYF
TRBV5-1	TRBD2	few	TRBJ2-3	TGCGCCAGCAGCTTGACTAGCGGGGGGAACACAGATACGCAGTATTTT	CASSLTSGGNTDTQYF
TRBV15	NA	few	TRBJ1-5	TGTGCCACCAGCAGTGACAGGAATCAGCCCCAGCATTTT	CATSSDRNQPQHF